Following are 25 T cell receptor beta chains from one sample sequenced in a study of T cell responses to AZD1222 COVID-19 vaccine. Assay: immunoSEQ multiplex PCR; the TCRdb copy retains only in-frame clones and omits some. The sample lists 200,000 or so clones, about 87% occurring once. The material sequenced was peripheral blood, taken on day 0 of MenACWY control vaccination. These receptors originate from an adult in good health.

The rearrangement uses TRBV5-1 and TRBJ2-1; 9 bases line up with TRBD1. The CDR3 has 15 amino acids. The trim removed 3 bases at V and 8 bases at J, leaving 9 bases unmatched. CDR1 is SGHRS and CDR2 is YFSETQ in the germline V gene. The DNA for the CDR3 is TGCGCCAGCAGCTCCCGGGGACAGGGAGTCCATGAGCAGTTCTTC. The encoded protein is CASSSRGQGVHEQFF.

The gene calls are TRBV28 and TRBJ1-4, with D perhaps matching TRBD1 (6 bases). The CDR3 extends over 15 amino acids. The V end was cut by 5 bases, the J end by 0 bases, with 10 bases between. CDR1 is MDHEN and CDR2 is SYDVKM in the germline V gene. The CDR3: CASSTWGPTNEKLFF. The CDR3 DNA reads as TGTGCCAGCAGTACCTGGGGGCCAACTAATGAAAAACTGTTTTTT.

J is TRBJ2-3 and V is TRBV6-4; the D gene is possibly TRBD1 (5 bases). This CDR3 contains 14 residues. Germline V gene data show CDR1 as MRHNA and CDR2 as SNTAGT. V lost 6 bases to trimming and J lost 4 bases, with 14 bases between them. CDR3 sequence: CASRTVEGSDTQYF. The CDR3 DNA sequence: TGTGCCAGCAGGACAGTGGAAGGGTCAGATACGCAGTATTTT.

V and J are TRBV10-1 and TRBJ1-1; TRBD1 matches 10 bases. This CDR3 region has 14 residues. Germline assignment: CDR1 WNHNN and CDR2 SYGVQD (reference sequence). V shed 11 bases and J 7 bases; nucleotides not matched to a gene: 13. The CDR3 DNA is TGCGCCTGTACCCGTAGGGACAGGGGTGGTGAAGCTTTCTTT. Translating gives CACTRRDRGGEAFF.

The genes are TRBV29-1 and TRBJ2-3; the match to TRBD1 covers 11 bases. V lost 6 bases and J lost 4; bases outside the gene matches: 3. Per the germline V gene, CDR1 is SQVTM and CDR2 is ANQGSEA. This CDR3 is built from 13 residues. In nucleotides, the CDR3 is TGCAGCGTCGGACAGGGGGCCCCAGATACGCAGTATTTT. Its protein is CSVGQGAPDTQYF.

V is TRBV7-9 and J is TRBJ2-4; D not resolved. Looked up from germline, CDR1 is SEHNR and CDR2 is FQNEAQ (reference sequence). V was clipped by 1 base and J by 15 bases, with 13 bases between them. This CDR3 region has 12 residues. The CDR3 loop reads CASSLDTSRRYF. CDR3 bases: TGTGCCAGCAGCTTAGATACGTCTCGCCGGTACTTC.

V and J are TRBV2 and TRBJ2-7, with 10 bases that match TRBD2. The CDR3 spans 15 residues. Germline-derived CDR1 and CDR2 are SNHLY and FYNNEI. V gave up 6 bases and J gave up 0 bases; unmatched junction bases: 5. CDR3 coding DNA: TGTGCCAGCAGCATAGCGGGGGGCGCCTCCTACGAGCAGTACTTC. Protein sequence: CASSIAGGASYEQYF.

This rearrangement joins TRBV5-6 to TRBJ2-3; possibly TRBD1 for D (6 bases). Germline V CDR1 and CDR2: SGHDT, YYEEEE. Deletions cut 5 bases from V and 2 bases from J, with 12 bases between. CDR3 length: 14 residues. CDR3 in DNA: TGTGCCAGCAGGGACAGAAAAACCACAGATACGCAGTATTTT. The encoded protein is CASRDRKTTDTQYF. The whole variable domain, remainder taken from reference TRBV5-6 and TRBJ2-3, is DAGVTQSPTHLIKTRGQQVTLRCSPKSGHDTVSWYQQALGQGPQFIFQYYEEEERQRGNFPDRFSGHQFPNYSSELNVNALLLGDSALYLCASRDRKTTDTQYFGPGTRLTVL.

This rearrangement joins TRBV9 to TRBJ2-5; tentatively, D is TRBD1 (6 bases). CDR1 and CDR2 (germline): SGDLS, YYNGEE. The CDR3 spans 15 residues. Trimming left V 2 bases short and J 5 bases short, with 16 bases between. The CDR3 is CASSVSGTIGETQYF. CDR3 sequence (DNA): TGTGCCAGCAGCGTCTCCGGGACAATCGGGGAGACCCAGTACTTC.

This chain joins TRBV27 and TRBJ2-7; 10 positions agree with TRBD1. The CDR3 is made up of 13 amino acids. V lost 5 bases, J lost 9 bases, and 7 bases stayed unmatched. From germline, CDR1 is MNHEY and CDR2 SMNVEV (reference sequence). DNA of the CDR3: TGTGCCAGCAGTCCATGGACAGGGGGAGGGCAGTACTTC. Amino acids: CASSPWTGGGQYF.

A few counts support this clone. The chain's CDR3 is CASSSSGGYRARNYGYTF. CDR3 in DNA: TGTGCCAGCAGTTCAAGTGGCGGGTACAGGGCGAGGAACTATGGCTACACCTTC. The chain carries TRBV27 and TRBJ1-2, with D perhaps matching TRBD1 (6 bases). CDR1 MNHEY and CDR2 SMNVEV come from the germline V gene (reference sequence). With 4 bases removed from V and 2 bases from J, the gap between germline ends came to 23 bases. This CDR3 is built from 18 residues.

The chain is built from TRBV4-1 and TRBJ1-1; D is undetermined. Germline-derived CDR1 and CDR2 are MGHRA and YSYEKL. The V and J ends lost 0 bases and 4 bases respectively, with 3 bases between them. CDR3 length: 12 amino acids. This CDR3 reads CASSQDGTEAFF. CDR3 sequence (DNA): TGCGCCAGCAGCCAAGATGGCACTGAAGCTTTCTTT.

This chain joins TRBV4-2 and TRBJ2-3; D uncertain. This CDR3 comprises 16 residues. Trimming cost V 0 bases and J 0 bases, with 10 bases left between them. Germline CDR1 reads LGHNA; CDR2 reads YNFKEQ. CDR3 region: CASSQDRATSTDTQYF. The CDR3 DNA sequence: TGTGCCAGCAGCCAAGATAGGGCAACTAGCACAGATACGCAGTATTTT.

This chain links TRBV30 with TRBJ2-4; 9 nucleotides agree with TRBD2. Unmatched junction bases numbered 9, after V lost 0 bases and J lost 0 bases. CDR3 length equals 18 residues. Germline lookup yields CDR1 GTSNPN and CDR2 SVGIG (reference sequence). CDR3 sequence reads: CAWSVASGGNLAKNIQYF. DNA for the CDR3: TGTGCCTGGAGTGTAGCCAGCGGGGGGAACCTAGCCAAAAACATTCAGTACTTC.

Here the CDR3 reads CASSYSGLAKETQYF. In nucleotides, the CDR3 is TGTGCCAGCAGTTACTCGGGACTAGCAAAAGAGACCCAGTACTTC. The chain is built from TRBV6-5 and TRBJ2-5; 9 bases are shared with TRBD2. With V trimmed by 0 bases and J by 3 bases, 2 bases remained unmatched. Germline CDR1 reads MNHEY; CDR2 reads SVGAGI. The CDR3 covers 15 residues.

J is TRBJ1-2 and V is TRBV5-4, with D maybe TRBD1 (6 bases). This CDR3 has 13 amino acids. Germline V gene data show CDR1 as SGHNT and CDR2 as YYREEE (reference sequence). The CDR3 DNA reads TGTGCAGCAGGGGCAGAGATATTGGGGGGCTACACCTTC. Protein: CAAGAEILGGYTF. The full variable domain, its missing parts supplied by reference TRBV5-4 and TRBJ1-2, is ETGVTQSPTHLIKTRGQQVTLRCSSQSGHNTVSWYQQALGQGPQFIFQYYREEENGRGNFPPRFSGLQFPNYSSELNVNALELDDSALYLCAAGAEILGGYTFGSGTRLTVV.

The chain links TRBV5-1 to TRBJ2-5; either TRBD1 or TRBD2 may fit D (5 bases each). The V end lost 1 base, the J end lost 1 base, and 11 bases lay between the germline ends. CDR3 size: 15 residues. The germline V gene has CDR1 SGHRS and CDR2 YFSETQ. CDR3 amino acids: CASSLINGAQETQYF. The CDR3 DNA is TGCGCCAGCAGCTTGATAAACGGGGCCCAAGAGACCCAGTACTTC.

The chain links TRBV11-1 to TRBJ2-3; no clear D. The V and J ends lost 5 bases and 5 bases respectively, with 11 bases between them. Germline V gene sequence: CDR1 SGHAT, CDR2 FQDESV (reference sequence). CDR3 size: 13 residues. The CDR3 reads CASSVAQEDTQYF. CDR3 sequence (DNA): TGTGCCAGCAGCGTCGCTCAGGAAGATACGCAGTATTTT.

V gene TRBV28 combines with J gene TRBJ1-1; 8 bases fit TRBD1. The CDR3 runs to 15 residues. CDR1 MDHEN and CDR2 SYDVKM come from the germline V gene. J was trimmed by 4 bases and V by 3 bases; bases with no gene match: 7. The CDR3 is CASSFQGAGITEAFF. DNA for the CDR3: TGTGCCAGCAGTTTTCAGGGGGCAGGTATCACTGAAGCTTTCTTT. The full variable domain, rest sourced from reference TRBV28 and TRBJ1-1, is DVKVTQSSRYLVKRTGEKVFLECVQDMDHENMFWYRQDPGLGLRLIYFSYDVKMKEKGDIPEGYSVSREKKERFSLILESASTNQTSMYLCASSFQGAGITEAFFGQGTRLTVV.

This chain joins TRBV28 and TRBJ2-7, with 8 bases matching TRBD2. V trimming: 4 bases; J trimming: 0 bases; junction bases outside the gene matches: 14. Germline V lookup: CDR1 MDHEN, CDR2 SYDVKM. CDR3 length: 18 residues. Here the CDR3 reads CASSSRSLFSGTSYEQYF. In DNA, the CDR3 is TGTGCCAGCAGTTCCAGAAGCCTCTTTAGCGGGACCTCCTACGAGCAGTACTTC.

V and J are TRBV10-3 and TRBJ1-5; D gene unclear. Germline values: CDR1 ENHRY, CDR2 SYGVKD. There are 14 residues in the CDR3. Trimming left V 3 bases short and J 4 bases short, with 10 bases between. The CDR3 sequence: CAISDVGRNQPQHF. As DNA, the CDR3 is TGTGCCATCAGTGATGTGGGGAGGAATCAGCCCCAGCATTTT.

This rearrangement joins TRBV7-8 to TRBJ2-4; a possible D gene is TRBD1 (6 bases). Trimming shortened V by 5 bases and J by 7 bases, and 21 bases separated the two germline ends. CDR1 is SGHVS and CDR2 is FQNEAQ in the germline V gene. CDR3 length: 16 residues. As DNA, the CDR3 is TGTGCCAGCAGCCGAGCCCTCACAGGGTCCCGGAACATTCAGTACTTC. Residues: CASSRALTGSRNIQYF.

The chain links TRBV19 to TRBJ2-5, with 7 bases matching TRBD1. Trimming took 3 bases from V and 2 from J; bases not matched to a gene: 6. The CDR3 runs to 15 residues. CDR1 and CDR2 (germline): LNHDA, SQIVND (reference sequence). The CDR3 is CASSIRRGQQETQYF. The CDR3 bases are TGTGCCAGTAGTATCCGCAGGGGACAGCAAGAGACCCAGTACTTC.

This chain links TRBV20-1 with TRBJ1-1, with 7 bases matching TRBD1. Germline-derived CDR1 and CDR2 are DFQATT and SNEGSKA (reference sequence). The CDR3 consists of 18 residues. V gave up 3 bases and J gave up 5 bases; unmatched junction bases: 21. The CDR3 DNA reads TGCAGTGCTAGTAGACAGGGAGGGAGTCGTGTAGTCGGGACTGAAGCTTTCTTT. Protein sequence: CSASRQGGSRVVGTEAFF.

CDR3 region: CASSLETGVEQYF. The CDR3 DNA is TGTGCCAGCAGCTTGGAAACAGGCGTCGAGCAGTACTTC. This rearrangement joins TRBV5-5 to TRBJ2-7; D possibly corresponds to TRBD1 (5 bases). CDR1 and CDR2 (germline): SGHKS, YYEKEE (reference sequence). The CDR3 is 13 amino acids. V was shortened by 0 bases and J by 6 bases, with 10 bases between the two germline ends.